One and the same sample provided the 9 T cell receptor beta chains below, sequenced in a study of cytomegalovirus exposure and HLA in healthy donors (dated by TCRdb to the late 2010s). Libraries were built with the immunoSEQ multiplex PCR assay. The multiplex PCR relied on a mix of 60 forward primers for TCR Vbeta segments and 13 reverse primers for TCR Jbeta segments. TCRdb took over this immuneACCESS table, retaining in-frame rearrangements with V and J assigned. Such tables are incomplete; in checked studies, under half of the missing clones stem from an unresolved V gene, and the remainder is unexplained. For this sample there are under 200,000 clones; around 83% appear just once. Of the sample, about 1.7% is held by the ten largest clones. Sequenced input: PBMCs. These receptors all stem from a young woman in good health and CMV-seronegative.

Turning to this clone: At one end the junction does not follow the germline gene, possibly because of a read error. The genes are TRBV7-9 and TRBJ2-2; possibly TRBD1 or TRBD2 for D (5 bases each). Germline CDR1 is SEHNR and CDR2 is FQNEAQ (reference sequence). The CDR3 covers 14 residues. The CDR3 bases are TGTTCCAGCAGCTTAGCAGGGCGGGCCGGGGAGCTGTTTTTT. This codes for CSSSLAGRAGELFF.

The V gene is TRBV13, the J gene TRBJ2-7; TRBD2 matches 7 bases. J was trimmed by 7 bases and V by 0 bases; bases with no gene match: 3. Germline V CDR1 and CDR2: PRHDT, FYEKMQ (reference sequence). The CDR3 is made up of 13 amino acids. CDR3: CASSLGRGEEQYV. The CDR3 nucleotides are TGTGCCAGCAGCTTAGGCCGGGGGGAAGAGCAGTACGTC.

V and J are TRBV4-3 and TRBJ2-5; maybe TRBD2 (6 bases). This CDR3 region has 16 residues. Germline values: CDR1 LGHNA, CDR2 YSLEER. With 3 bases removed from V and 2 bases from J, the gap between germline ends came to 16 bases. The CDR3 sequence is CASSHYFYGGQETQYF. CDR3 nucleotide sequence: TGCGCCAGCAGCCATTACTTCTATGGGGGGCAAGAGACCCAGTACTTC.

V is TRBV2 and J is TRBJ2-3; 9 bases map to TRBD1. The V segment lost 4 bases and the J segment 3 bases; nucleotides outside the gene matches: 2. This CDR3 spans 14 amino acids. Germline V gene data show CDR1 as SNHLY and CDR2 as FYNNEI. CDR3 sequence: CASSGQGGTDTQYF. In DNA form, the CDR3 reads TGTGCCAGCAGTGGACAGGGGGGTACAGATACGCAGTATTTT.

There are a few counts of this clone. CDR3 DNA sequence: TGCGCCAGCAGCCAAGATGACGGACTAGCCGAATACAACGTCCTGACTTTC. This translates into CASSQDDGLAEYNVLTF. This chain links TRBV4-1 with TRBJ2-6; TRBD2 agrees at 8 bases. The J segment lost 9 bases and the V segment lost 0 bases, leaving 10 bases of the junction unmatched. The CDR3 runs 17 residues. CDR1 is MGHRA, CDR2 YSYEKL, per germline.

V is TRBV5-1 and J is TRBJ2-1; tentatively, D is TRBD2 (5 bases). The length of the CDR3 is 11 residues. Germline values: CDR1 SGHRS, CDR2 YFSETQ. V dropped 5 bases and J dropped 7 bases, with 7 bases sitting between them. CDR3 amino acids: CASRWENEQFF. CDR3 nucleotides: TGCGCCAGCAGATGGGAGAATGAGCAGTTCTTC.

The V and J genes are TRBV28 and TRBJ2-3, with 9 nucleotides matching TRBD2. This CDR3 contains 15 residues. The germline V gene has CDR1 MDHEN and CDR2 SYDVKM. V lost 5 bases to trimming and J lost 6 bases; unmatched junction nucleotides: 9. DNA of the CDR3: TGTGCCAGCAGTCGCTGGCGGGAGGGAGGGGATACGCAGTATTTT. This gives the protein CASSRWREGGDTQYF.

This chain's CDR3 is CSVTRDNVNYGYTF. The CDR3 nucleotides are TGCAGCGTCACCCGGGACAATGTTAACTATGGCTACACCTTC. This chain connects TRBV29-1 to TRBJ1-2; weak D call: TRBD1 (6 bases). V lost 6 bases and J 1 base, leaving 15 bases between the germline ends. Germline CDR1 and CDR2: SQVTM and ANQGSEA. The CDR3 has 14 residues.

The V and J genes are TRBV19 and TRBJ2-1; D uncertain. Germline values: CDR1 LNHDA, CDR2 SQIVND (reference sequence). Trimming shortened V by 3 bases and J by 4 bases, and 10 bases separated the two germline ends. The CDR3 covers 14 residues. CDR3 loop: CASSIQTPYNEQFF. In DNA form, the CDR3 reads TGTGCCAGTAGTATCCAAACACCATACAATGAGCAGTTCTTC.